This passage covers 6 T cell receptor beta chains from one sample sequenced in a study of blood T cell repertoires in COVID-19. Repertoires were generated with immunoSEQ multiplex PCR, while TCRdb's copy carries only in-frame clones and drops some. The sample shows some 380,000 clones, about 90% of them seen only once. Material for sequencing was PBMCs or T cells enriched from blood (not recorded which). The receptors originated from a man aged 30-40 years who had recovered from COVID-19.

This clone came up a few times. This rearrangement joins TRBV14 to TRBJ1-6; D is ambiguous. The CDR3 spans 19 residues. V was cut by 0 bases and J by 6 bases, with 21 bases left in between. The germline gives CDR1 SGHDN, CDR2 FVKESK. CDR3 protein: CASSQDTARAGRLNSPLHF. The CDR3 nucleotides read TGTGCCAGCAGCCAAGATACGGCAAGGGCGGGTAGGCTTAATTCACCCCTCCACTTT.

The CDR3 nucleotides read TGTGCCAGCAGTGTAGGGGGCTCAAAGTATGGCTACACCTTC. Amino acid sequence: CASSVGGSKYGYTF. The V call is TRBV2, the J call TRBJ1-2, with 7 bases fitting TRBD1. Germline values: CDR1 SNHLY, CDR2 FYNNEI. This CDR3 has 14 amino acids. With V trimmed by 4 bases and J by 5 bases, 7 bases remained unmatched.

The chain joins TRBV9 to TRBJ1-1; D is possibly TRBD1 (5 bases). Trimming cost V 4 bases and J 4 bases, with 14 bases left between them. Germline CDR1 SGDLS, CDR2 YYNGEE. The CDR3 runs 14 residues. CDR3 residues: CASSSSGATTEAFF. In DNA form, the CDR3 reads TGTGCCAGCAGCTCCAGTGGGGCCACCACTGAAGCTTTCTTT.

The V gene is TRBV4-1, the J gene TRBJ1-4; 10 nucleotides line up with TRBD1. From germline, CDR1 is MGHRA and CDR2 YSYEKL. The V and J ends lost 1 base and 8 bases, in that order; junction bases with no gene match: 4. The CDR3 totals 15 residues. CDR3 sequence (DNA): TGCGCCAGCAGCCAAGTGGGGACAGGGGTAGAAAAACTGTTTTTT. Translated, it gives CASSQVGTGVEKLFF.

The gene calls are TRBV7-2 and TRBJ1-5, with TRBD1 matching over 8 bases. V lost 4 bases, J lost 8 bases, and 7 bases stayed unmatched. Germline CDR1 is SGHTA and CDR2 is FQGNSA. The CDR3 loop spans 14 amino acids. CDR3 in amino acids: CASSSRTGSKPQHF. DNA of the CDR3: TGTGCCAGCAGCTCTAGGACAGGGAGTAAGCCCCAGCATTTT.

The chain has TRBV4-2 and TRBJ2-1; 9 nucleotides line up with TRBD1. The V segment lost 0 bases and the J segment 5 bases; nucleotides outside the gene matches: 5. The CDR3 spans 16 residues. Germline lookup yields CDR1 LGHNA and CDR2 YNFKEQ. CDR3 protein: CASSQDWDRVNNEQFF. CDR3 sequence (DNA): TGTGCCAGCAGCCAAGATTGGGACAGGGTCAACAATGAGCAGTTCTTC.